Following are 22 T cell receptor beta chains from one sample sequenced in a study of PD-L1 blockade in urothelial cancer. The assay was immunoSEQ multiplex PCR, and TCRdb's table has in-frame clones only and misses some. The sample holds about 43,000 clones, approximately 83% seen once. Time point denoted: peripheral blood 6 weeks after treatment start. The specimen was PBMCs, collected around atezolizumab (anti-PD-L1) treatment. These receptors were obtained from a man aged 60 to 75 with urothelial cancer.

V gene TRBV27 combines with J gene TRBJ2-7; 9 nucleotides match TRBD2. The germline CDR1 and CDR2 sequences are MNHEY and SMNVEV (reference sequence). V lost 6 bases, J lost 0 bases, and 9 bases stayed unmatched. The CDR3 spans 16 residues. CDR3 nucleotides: TGTGCCAGCAGCCTCGGACTAGCGAGCGTCTCCTACGAGCAGTACTTC. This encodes CASSLGLASVSYEQYF.

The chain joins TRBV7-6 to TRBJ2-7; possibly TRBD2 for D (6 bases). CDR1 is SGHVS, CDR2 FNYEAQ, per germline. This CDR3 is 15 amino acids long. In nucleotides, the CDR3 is TGTGCGACCAGCAAGACCTCGACTAGTCCCAACGAGCAGTACTTC. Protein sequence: CATSKTSTSPNEQYF. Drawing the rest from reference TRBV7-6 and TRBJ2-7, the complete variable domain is GAGVSQSPRYKVTKRGQDVALRCDPISGHVSLYWYRQALGQGPEFLTYFNYEAQQDKSGLPNDRFSAERPEGSISTLTIQRTEQRDSAMYRCATSKTSTSPNEQYFGPGTRLTVT.

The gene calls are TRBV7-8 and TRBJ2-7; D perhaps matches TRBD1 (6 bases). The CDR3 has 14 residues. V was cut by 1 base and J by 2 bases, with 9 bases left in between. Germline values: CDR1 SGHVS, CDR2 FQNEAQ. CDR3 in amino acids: CASSLVTGTYEQYF. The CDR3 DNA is TGTGCCAGCAGCTTAGTGACAGGAACCTACGAGCAGTACTTC.

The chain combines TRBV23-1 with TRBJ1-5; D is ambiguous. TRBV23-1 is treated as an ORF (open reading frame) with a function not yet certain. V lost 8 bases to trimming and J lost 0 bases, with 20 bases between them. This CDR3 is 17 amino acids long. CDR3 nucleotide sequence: TGCGCCAGCCGCGAATCTAGGTGCCTTTATAGCAATCAGCCCCAGCATTTT. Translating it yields CASRESRCLYSNQPQHF.

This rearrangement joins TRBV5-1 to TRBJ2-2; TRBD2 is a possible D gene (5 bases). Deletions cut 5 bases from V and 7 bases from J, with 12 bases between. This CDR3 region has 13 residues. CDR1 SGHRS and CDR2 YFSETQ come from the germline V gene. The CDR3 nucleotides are TGCGCCAGCAGGCCCGTCAGCGGCGGGGAGCTGTTTTTT. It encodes CASRPVSGGELFF.

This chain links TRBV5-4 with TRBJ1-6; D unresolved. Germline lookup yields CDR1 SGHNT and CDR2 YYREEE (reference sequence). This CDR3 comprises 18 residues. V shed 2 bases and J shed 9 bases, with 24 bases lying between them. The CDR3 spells CASSFQLSTWIGASPLHF. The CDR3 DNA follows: TGTGCCAGCAGCTTCCAGTTATCGACTTGGATTGGCGCTTCACCCCTCCACTTT.

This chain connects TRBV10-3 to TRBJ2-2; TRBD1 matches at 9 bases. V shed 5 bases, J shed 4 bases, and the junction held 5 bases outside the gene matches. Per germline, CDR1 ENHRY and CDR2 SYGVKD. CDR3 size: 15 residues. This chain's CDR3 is CAISLTGGITGELFF. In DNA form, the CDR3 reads TGTGCCATCAGTTTAACAGGGGGCATCACCGGGGAGCTGTTTTTT.

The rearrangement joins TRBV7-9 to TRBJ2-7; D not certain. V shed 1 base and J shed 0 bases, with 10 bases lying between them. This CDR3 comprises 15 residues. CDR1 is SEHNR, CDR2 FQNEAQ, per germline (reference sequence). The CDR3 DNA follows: TGTGCCAGCAGCTTAGGGCAGGAACTCTCCTACGAGCAGTACTTC. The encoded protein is CASSLGQELSYEQYF.

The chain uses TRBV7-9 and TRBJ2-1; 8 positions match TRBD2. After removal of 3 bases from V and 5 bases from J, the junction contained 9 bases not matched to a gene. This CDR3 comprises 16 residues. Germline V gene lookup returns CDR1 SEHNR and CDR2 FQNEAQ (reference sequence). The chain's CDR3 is CASSFVYGGEDNEQFF. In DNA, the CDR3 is TGTGCCAGCAGCTTCGTCTACGGGGGGGAAGACAATGAGCAGTTCTTC.

Here the CDR3 DNA reads TGCGCCAGCAGGGGACTAGCGGCCTACAATGAGCAGTTCTTC. Protein product: CASRGLAAYNEQFF. V gene TRBV5-1 combines with J gene TRBJ2-1; 11 positions match TRBD2. The J segment lost 2 bases and the V segment lost 5 bases, leaving 0 bases of the junction unmatched. CDR1 and CDR2 from the germline V gene are SGHRS and YFSETQ. The CDR3 is 14 amino acids.

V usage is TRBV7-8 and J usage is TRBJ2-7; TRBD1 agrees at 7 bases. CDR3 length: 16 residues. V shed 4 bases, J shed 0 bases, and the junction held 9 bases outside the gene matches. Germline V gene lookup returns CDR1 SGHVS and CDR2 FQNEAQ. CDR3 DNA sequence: TGTGCCAGCAGCTCCACAGGGGATCCGACCTCCTACGAGCAGTACTTC. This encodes CASSSTGDPTSYEQYF.

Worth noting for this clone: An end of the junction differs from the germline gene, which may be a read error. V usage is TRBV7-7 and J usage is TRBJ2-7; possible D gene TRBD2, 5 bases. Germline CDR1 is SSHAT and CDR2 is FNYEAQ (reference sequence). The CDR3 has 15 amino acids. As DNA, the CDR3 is TGTGCTAGCAGCGTAAGAGAAGGAGGCTCCTACGAGCAGTACTTC. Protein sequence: CASSVREGGSYEQYF. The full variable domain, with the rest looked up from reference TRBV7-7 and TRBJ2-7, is GAGVSQSPRYKVTKRGQDVTLRCDPISSHATLYWYQQALGQGPEFLTYFNYEAQPDKSGLPSDRFSAERPEGSISTLTIQRTEQRDSAMYRCASSVREGGSYEQYFGPGTRLTVT.

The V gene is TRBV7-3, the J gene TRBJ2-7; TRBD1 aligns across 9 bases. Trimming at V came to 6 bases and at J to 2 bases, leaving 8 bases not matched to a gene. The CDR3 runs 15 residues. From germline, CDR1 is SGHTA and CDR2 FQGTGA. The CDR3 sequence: CASSLTGTGPYEQYF. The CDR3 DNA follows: TGTGCCAGCAGTTTGACCGGGACAGGGCCCTACGAGCAGTACTTC.

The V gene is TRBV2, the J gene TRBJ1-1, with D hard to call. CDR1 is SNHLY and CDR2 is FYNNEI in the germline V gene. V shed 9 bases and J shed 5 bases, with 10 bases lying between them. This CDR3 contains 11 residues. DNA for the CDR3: TGTGCCAGTGGCCGCGGGACTGAAGCTTTCTTT. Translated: CASGRGTEAFF.

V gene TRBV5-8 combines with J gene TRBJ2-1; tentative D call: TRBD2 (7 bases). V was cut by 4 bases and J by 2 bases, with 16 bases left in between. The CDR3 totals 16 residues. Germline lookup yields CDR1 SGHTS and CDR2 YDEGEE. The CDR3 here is CASSGGAGRAYNEQFF. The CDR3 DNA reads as TGTGCCAGCAGCGGGGGGGCAGGGAGGGCCTACAATGAGCAGTTCTTC.

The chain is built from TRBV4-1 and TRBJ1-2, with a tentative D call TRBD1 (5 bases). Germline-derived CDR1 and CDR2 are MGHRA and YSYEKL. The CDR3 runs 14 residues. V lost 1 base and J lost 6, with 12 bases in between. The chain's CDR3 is CASSQVGDMDGYTF. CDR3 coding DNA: TGCGCCAGCAGCCAAGTAGGGGATATGGATGGCTACACCTTC.

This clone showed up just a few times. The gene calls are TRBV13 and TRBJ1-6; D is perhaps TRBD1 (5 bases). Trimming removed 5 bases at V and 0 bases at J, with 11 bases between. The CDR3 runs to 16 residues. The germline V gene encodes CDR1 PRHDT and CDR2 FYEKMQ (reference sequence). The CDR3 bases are TGTGCCAGCAGCGCCCGGGGGAGCTCCTATAATTCACCCCTCCACTTT. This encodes CASSARGSSYNSPLHF. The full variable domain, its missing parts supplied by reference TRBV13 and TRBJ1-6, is AAGVIQSPRHLIKEKRETATLKCYPIPRHDTVYWYQQGPGQDPQFLISFYEKMQSDKGSIPDRFSAQQFSDYHSELNMSSLELGDSALYFCASSARGSSYNSPLHFGNGTRLTVT.

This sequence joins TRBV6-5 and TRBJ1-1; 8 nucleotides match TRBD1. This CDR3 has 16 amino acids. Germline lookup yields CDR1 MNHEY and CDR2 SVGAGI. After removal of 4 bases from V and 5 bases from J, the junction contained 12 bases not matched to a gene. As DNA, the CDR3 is TGTGCCAGCAGTTTCCGGATACAGGGGGGTAAAACTGAAGCTTTCTTT. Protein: CASSFRIQGGKTEAFF.

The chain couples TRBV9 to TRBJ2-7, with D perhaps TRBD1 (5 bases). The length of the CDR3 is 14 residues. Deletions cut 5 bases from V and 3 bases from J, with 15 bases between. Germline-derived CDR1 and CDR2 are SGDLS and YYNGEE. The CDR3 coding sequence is TGTGCCAGCAGTCCGGACACAACCAACTACGAGCAGTACTTC. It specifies CASSPDTTNYEQYF.

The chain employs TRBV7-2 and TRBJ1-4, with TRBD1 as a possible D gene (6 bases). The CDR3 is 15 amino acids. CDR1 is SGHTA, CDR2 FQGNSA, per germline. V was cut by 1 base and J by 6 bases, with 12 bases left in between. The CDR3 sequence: CASSLGGGGDEKLFF. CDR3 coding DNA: TGTGCCAGCAGCTTAGGCGGGGGCGGCGATGAAAAACTGTTTTTT. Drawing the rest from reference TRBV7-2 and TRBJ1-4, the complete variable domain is GAGVSQSPSNKVTEKGKDVELRCDPISGHTALYWYRQSLGQGLEFLIYFQGNSAPDKSGLPSDRFSAERTGGSVSTLTIQRTQQEDSAVYLCASSLGGGGDEKLFFGSGTQLSVL.

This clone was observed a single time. CDR3 bases: TGCGCCAGCAGCCAAGATCTGGACAGGGGGCATCGGACAGATACGCAGTATTTT. Its translation is CASSQDLDRGHRTDTQYF. J is TRBJ2-3 and V is TRBV4-1; 11 bases align to TRBD1. Germline lookup yields CDR1 MGHRA and CDR2 YSYEKL. The CDR3 runs to 18 residues. V shed 0 bases and J 3 bases; nucleotides not matched to a gene: 8.

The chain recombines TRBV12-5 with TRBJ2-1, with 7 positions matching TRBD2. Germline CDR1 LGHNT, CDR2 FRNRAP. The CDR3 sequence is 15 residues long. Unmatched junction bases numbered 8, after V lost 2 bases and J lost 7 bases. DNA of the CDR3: TGTGCTAGTGGTTTGTGGCTAGCGGACCGAAATGAGCAGTTCTTC. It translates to CASGLWLADRNEQFF.